This T cell receptor (beta chain) appears in the sequencing data of a study of T cell responses to AZD1222 COVID-19 vaccine. Notes on the study in general: After the peak T cell response, and only then, were repertoires sampled. Spike-wide coverage was observed for vaccine-associated CD4 TCRs, with dominant responses at 160-218 and 743-854. Seropositive AZD1222 recipients at baseline numbered only five to seven.

Sequenced by immunoSEQ multiplex PCR; TCRdb stores in-frame clones only, minus some. The sample yields about 170,000 clones, approximately 92% seen once. Germline V gene lookup returns CDR1 SQVTM and CDR2 ANQGSEA. V shed 1 base and J 0 bases; nucleotides not matched to a gene: 20. The length of the CDR3 is 21 residues. With respect to this clone: What it binds is not known.

Here the sequenced sample was peripheral blood, taken on day 0 of AZD1222 vaccination. The V gene is TRBV29-1, the J gene TRBJ2-3, with 9 bases aligning to TRBD2. The clonotype comes from an adult in good health. Here the CDR3 DNA reads TGCAGCGTTGAAGGTGGGCTAGCGGGACGAGGAGGCCCCCCTAGCACAGATACGCAGTATTTT. It encodes CSVEGGLAGRGGPPSTDTQYF.